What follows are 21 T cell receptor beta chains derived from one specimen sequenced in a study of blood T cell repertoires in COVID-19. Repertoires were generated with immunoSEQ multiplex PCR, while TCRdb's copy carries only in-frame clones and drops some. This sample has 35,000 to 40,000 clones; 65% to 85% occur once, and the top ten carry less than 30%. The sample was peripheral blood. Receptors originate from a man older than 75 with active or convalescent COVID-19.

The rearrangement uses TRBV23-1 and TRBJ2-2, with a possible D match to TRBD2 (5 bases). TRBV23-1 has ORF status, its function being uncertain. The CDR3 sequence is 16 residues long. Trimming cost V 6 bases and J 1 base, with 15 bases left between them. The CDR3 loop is CASSPIGGLNTGELFF. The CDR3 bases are TGCGCCAGCAGCCCAATAGGCGGGCTGAACACCGGGGAGCTGTTTTTT.

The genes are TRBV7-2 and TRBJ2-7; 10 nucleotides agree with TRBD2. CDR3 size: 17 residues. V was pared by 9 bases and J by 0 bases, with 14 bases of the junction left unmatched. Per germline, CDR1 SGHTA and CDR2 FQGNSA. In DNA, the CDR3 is TGTGCCAGTTCTCGTAAAGATAGCGGGGGGTCCTCCTACGAGCAGTACTTC. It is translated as CASSRKDSGGSSYEQYF.

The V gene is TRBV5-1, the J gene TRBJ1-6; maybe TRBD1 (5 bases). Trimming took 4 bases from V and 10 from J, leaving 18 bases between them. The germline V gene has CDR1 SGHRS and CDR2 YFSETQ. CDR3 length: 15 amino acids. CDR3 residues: CASSQVLGGRSPLHF. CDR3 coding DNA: TGCGCCAGCAGCCAGGTCTTGGGGGGTAGATCACCCCTCCACTTT.

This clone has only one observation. CDR3 region: CASSDRPGQGYNEQFF. In DNA, the CDR3 is TGCGCCAGCAGCGACAGACCGGGACAGGGTTACAATGAGCAGTTCTTC. The V call is TRBV5-1, the J call TRBJ2-1, with 9 bases lining up with TRBD1. The V gene end was trimmed by 4 bases and the J gene end by 4 bases; junction bases not matched to a gene: 9. Germline CDR1 and CDR2: SGHRS and YFSETQ. The CDR3 is 16 amino acids.

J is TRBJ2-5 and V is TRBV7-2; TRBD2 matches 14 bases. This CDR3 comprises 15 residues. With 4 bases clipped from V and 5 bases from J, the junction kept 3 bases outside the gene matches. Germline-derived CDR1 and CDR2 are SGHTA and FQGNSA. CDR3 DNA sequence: TGTGCCAGCAGCTCTAGACTAGCGGGAGGGGAGACCCAGTACTTC. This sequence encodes CASSSRLAGGETQYF. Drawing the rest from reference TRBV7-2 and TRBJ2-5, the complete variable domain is GAGVSQSPSNKVTEKGKDVELRCDPISGHTALYWYRQSLGQGLEFLIYFQGNSAPDKSGLPSDRFSAERTGGSVSTLTIQRTQQEDSAVYLCASSSRLAGGETQYFGPGTRLLVL.

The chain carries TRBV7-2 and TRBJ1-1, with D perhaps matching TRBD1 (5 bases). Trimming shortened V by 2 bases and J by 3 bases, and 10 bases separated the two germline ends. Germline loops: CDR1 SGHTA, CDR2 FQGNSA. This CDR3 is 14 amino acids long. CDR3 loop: CASSLHSGDTEAFF. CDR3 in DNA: TGTGCCAGCAGCTTACATTCGGGGGACACTGAAGCTTTCTTT.

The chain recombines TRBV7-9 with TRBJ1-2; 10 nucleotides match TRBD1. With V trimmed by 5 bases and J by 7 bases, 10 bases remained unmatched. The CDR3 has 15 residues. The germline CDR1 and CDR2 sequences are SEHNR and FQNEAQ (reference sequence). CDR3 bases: TGTGCCAGCAGCCTCACTGACCGGGACAGGGGTGGCTACACCTTC. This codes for CASSLTDRDRGGYTF.

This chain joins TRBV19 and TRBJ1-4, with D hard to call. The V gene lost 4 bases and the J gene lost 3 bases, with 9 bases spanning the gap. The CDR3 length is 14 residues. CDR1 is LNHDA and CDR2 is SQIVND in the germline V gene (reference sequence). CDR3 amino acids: CASSTPGSNEKLFF. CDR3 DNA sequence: TGTGCCAGTAGTACTCCCGGGTCTAATGAAAAACTGTTTTTT.

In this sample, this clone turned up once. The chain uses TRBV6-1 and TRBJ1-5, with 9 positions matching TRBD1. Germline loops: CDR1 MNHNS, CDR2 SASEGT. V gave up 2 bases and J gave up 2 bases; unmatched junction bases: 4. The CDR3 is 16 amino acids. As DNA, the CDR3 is TGTGCCAGCAGTGAACCGGGACAGGGACGCAATCAGCCCCAGCATTTT. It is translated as CASSEPGQGRNQPQHF.

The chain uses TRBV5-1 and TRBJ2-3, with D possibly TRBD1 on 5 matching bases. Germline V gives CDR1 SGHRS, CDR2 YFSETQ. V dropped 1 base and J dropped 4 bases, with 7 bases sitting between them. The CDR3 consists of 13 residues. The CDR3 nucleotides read TGCGCCAGCAGCTTGAGGGGCCCAGATACGCAGTATTTT. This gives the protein CASSLRGPDTQYF.

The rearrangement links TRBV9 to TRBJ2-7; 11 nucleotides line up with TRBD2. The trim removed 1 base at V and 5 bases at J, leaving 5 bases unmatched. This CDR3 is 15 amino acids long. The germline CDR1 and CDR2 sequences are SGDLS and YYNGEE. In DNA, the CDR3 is TGTGCCAGCAGCGTAACTAGCGGGAGCTGGGACGAGCAGTACTTC. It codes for CASSVTSGSWDEQYF.

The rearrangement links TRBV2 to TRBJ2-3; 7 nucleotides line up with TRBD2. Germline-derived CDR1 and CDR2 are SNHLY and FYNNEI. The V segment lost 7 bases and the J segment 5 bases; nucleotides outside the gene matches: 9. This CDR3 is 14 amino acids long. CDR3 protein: CASTSALAGDTQYF. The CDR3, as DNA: TGTGCCAGCACGTCGGCCTTAGCGGGAGATACGCAGTATTTT.

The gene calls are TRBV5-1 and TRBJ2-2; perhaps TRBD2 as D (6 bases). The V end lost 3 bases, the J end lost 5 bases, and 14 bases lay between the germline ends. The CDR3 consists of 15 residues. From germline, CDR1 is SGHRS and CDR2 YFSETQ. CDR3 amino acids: CASSSVMGTTGELFF. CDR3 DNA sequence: TGCGCCAGCAGCTCGGTCATGGGGACTACCGGGGAGCTGTTTTTT.

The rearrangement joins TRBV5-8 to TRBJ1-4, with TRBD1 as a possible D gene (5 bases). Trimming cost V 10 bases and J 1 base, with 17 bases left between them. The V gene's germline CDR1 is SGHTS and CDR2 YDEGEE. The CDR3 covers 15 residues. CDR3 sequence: CAPTLSGGTNEKLFF. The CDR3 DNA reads TGTGCCCCAACCCTCTCCGGGGGAACTAATGAAAAACTGTTTTTT.

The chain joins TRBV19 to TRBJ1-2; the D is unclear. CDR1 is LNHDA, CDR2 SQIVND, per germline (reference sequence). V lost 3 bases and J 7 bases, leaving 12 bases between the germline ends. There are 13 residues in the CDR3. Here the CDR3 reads CASSIRGPGGYTF. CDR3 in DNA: TGTGCCAGTAGTATTCGAGGGCCTGGTGGCTACACCTTC.

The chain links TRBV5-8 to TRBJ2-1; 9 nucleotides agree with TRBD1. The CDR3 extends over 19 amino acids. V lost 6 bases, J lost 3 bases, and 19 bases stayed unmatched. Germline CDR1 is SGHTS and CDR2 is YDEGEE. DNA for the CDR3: TGTGCCAGCATCCAGACCCCGGGAACAGGGGGCAGGGGCTACAATGAGCAGTTCTTC. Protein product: CASIQTPGTGGRGYNEQFF. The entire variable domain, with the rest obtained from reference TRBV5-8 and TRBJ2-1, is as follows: EAGVTQSPTHLIKTRGQQATLRCSPISGHTSVYWYQQALGLGLQFLLWYDEGEERNRGNFPPRFSGRQFPNYSSELNVNALELEDSALYLCASIQTPGTGGRGYNEQFFGPGTRLTVL.

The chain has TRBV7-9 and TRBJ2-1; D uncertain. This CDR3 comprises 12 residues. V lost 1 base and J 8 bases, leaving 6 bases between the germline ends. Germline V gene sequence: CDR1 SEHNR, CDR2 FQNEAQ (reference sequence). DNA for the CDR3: TGTGCCAGCAGCTTAGTCGCGTATGAGCAGTTCTTC. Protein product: CASSLVAYEQFF. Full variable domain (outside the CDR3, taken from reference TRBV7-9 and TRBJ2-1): DTGVSQNPRHKITKRGQNVTFRCDPISEHNRLYWYRQTLGQGPEFLTYFQNEAQLEKSRLLSDRFSAERPKGSFSTLEIQRTEQGDSAMYLCASSLVAYEQFFGPGTRLTVL.

The CDR3 nucleotides are TGTGCCACCAGTGACCCCCGACAGGGTGACGAGCAGTACTTC. Its translation: CATSDPRQGDEQYF. V gene TRBV24-1 combines with J gene TRBJ2-7, with 7 bases lining up with TRBD1. The V gene end was trimmed by 4 bases and the J gene end by 5 bases; junction bases not matched to a gene: 7. CDR1 and CDR2 (germline): KGHDR, SFDVKD. This CDR3 is 14 amino acids long.

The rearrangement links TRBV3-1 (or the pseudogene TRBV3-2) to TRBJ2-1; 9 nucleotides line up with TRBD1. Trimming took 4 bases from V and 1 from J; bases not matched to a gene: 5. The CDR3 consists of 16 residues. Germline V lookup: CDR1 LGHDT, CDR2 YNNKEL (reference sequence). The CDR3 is CASSRGQGSSYNEQFF. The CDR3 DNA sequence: TGTGCCAGCAGCCGGGGACAGGGTAGTTCCTACAATGAGCAGTTCTTC.

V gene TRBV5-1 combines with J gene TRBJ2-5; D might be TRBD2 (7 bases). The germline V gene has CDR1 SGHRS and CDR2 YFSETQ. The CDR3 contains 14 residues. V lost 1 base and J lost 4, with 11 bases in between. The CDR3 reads CASSLSGGRETQYF. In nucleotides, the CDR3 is TGCGCCAGCAGCTTGTCCGGGGGGCGAGAGACCCAGTACTTC.

The CDR3 spells CASSLGHRYSPLHF. The DNA of the CDR3 is TGTGCCAGCAGCTTAGGGCACAGATATTCACCCCTCCACTTT. V and J are TRBV7-9 and TRBJ1-6; D is undetermined. Germline V CDR1 and CDR2: SEHNR, FQNEAQ (reference sequence). The length of the CDR3 is 14 residues. The V and J ends lost 1 base and 8 bases respectively, with 9 bases between them.